This T cell receptor (beta chain) was recovered during a study of tumor-infiltrating lymphocytes in primary liver carcinoma. Extraction also yielded germline DNA, while blood RNA was obtained from unsorted whole blood. Production of TCR beta cDNA used roughly 500 ng total RNA together with a constant-region primer. Three nested multiplex PCR rounds, a slightly modified ARM-PCR method, built the TCR beta libraries. TCRdb recomputed calls from the multiplex PCR reads with MiXCR, one row per CDR3 protein. The data show some 190,000 distinct CDR3 sequences, over 50% seen once. The source is a man aged 35 to 55 with primary liver carcinoma and hepatitis B virus infection. Specimen: peripheral blood.

In DNA, the CDR3 is TGTGCCAGCAGTTACGCAGGGGGCGGTAACTATGGCTACACCTTC. Translating gives CASSYAGGGNYGYTF. The rearrangement joins TRBV6-5 to TRBJ1-2, with 8 nucleotides matching TRBD1. The trim removed 2 bases at V and 1 base at J, leaving 3 bases unmatched. Germline loops: CDR1 MNHEY, CDR2 SVGAGI. The CDR3 totals 15 residues.